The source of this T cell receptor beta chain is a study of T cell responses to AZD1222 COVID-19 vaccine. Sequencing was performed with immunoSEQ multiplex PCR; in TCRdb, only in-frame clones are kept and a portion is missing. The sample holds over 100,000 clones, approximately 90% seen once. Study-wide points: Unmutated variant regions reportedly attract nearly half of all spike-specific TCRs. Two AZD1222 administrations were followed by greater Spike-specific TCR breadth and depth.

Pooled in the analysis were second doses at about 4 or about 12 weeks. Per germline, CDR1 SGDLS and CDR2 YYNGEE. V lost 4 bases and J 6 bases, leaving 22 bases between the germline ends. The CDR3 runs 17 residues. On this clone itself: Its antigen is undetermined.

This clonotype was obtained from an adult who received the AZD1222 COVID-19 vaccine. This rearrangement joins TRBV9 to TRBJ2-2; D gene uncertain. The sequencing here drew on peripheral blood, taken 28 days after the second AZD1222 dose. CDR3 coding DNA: TGTGCCAGCAGCCCCCCGGTGTTCGGGTTTGGCTCCGGGGAGCTGTTTTTT. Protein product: CASSPPVFGFGSGELFF.